This section outlines one T cell receptor beta chain sequence together with its context. Its antigen is unidentified. Healthy donors of bone marrow made up the group. PCR primers comprised 60 Vbeta and 13 Jbeta primers. Method: immunoSEQ multiplex PCR; TCRdb's copy keeps in-frame clones and lacks some. The table has some 130,000 clones, around 70% seen once. The data stem from a study of cytomegalovirus exposure and HLA in healthy donors. Study-wide points: In terms of immune exposure information, only CMV serostatus was available. The authors later found HLA-associated TCR beta chains more clonally expanded than equally common others. A later analysis reportedly identified an Asian-associated ancestry cluster as carrying fewer N-insertions than the approximately 710-donor mean.

The receptor comes from a woman aged 55-70 years in good health and CMV-seropositive. Sequencing was carried out using PBMCs.

CDR3 DNA sequence: TGTGCCAGCAGGGGACTAGCGGGGTCCTACGAGCAGTACTTC. This gives the protein CASRGLAGSYEQYF. The chain uses TRBV2 and TRBJ2-7, with 13 positions matching TRBD2. Looked up from germline, CDR1 is SNHLY and CDR2 is FYNNEI. This CDR3 is built from 14 residues. Losses at the gene ends were 6 bases for V and 1 base for J; bases not matched to a gene: 0.